These 9 T cell receptor beta chains were sequenced from one sample in a study of naive and memory T cell subsets. Two oligonucleotides, mixed equimolar, formed the beta constant-region primer covering TRBC1 and TRBC2. One entry per CDR3 protein results from TCRdb running MiXCR on the UMI-ligation and nested PCR reads. The sample yields 77,000 or so distinct CDR3 sequences, around 12% seen once. Material: central memory CD4+ T cells from blood. The receptor source for this set is a human donor in good health.

This clonotype has just a few counts. This chain connects TRBV14 to TRBJ2-1; 9 nucleotides agree with TRBD1. The CDR3 contains 15 residues. The ends lost 4 bases at V and 4 bases at J; junction bases unmatched: 5. Looked up from germline, CDR1 is SGHDN and CDR2 is FVKESK. CDR3 in amino acids: CASSPRDRAYNEQFF. CDR3 nucleotide sequence: TGTGCCAGCAGCCCCCGGGACAGGGCTTACAATGAGCAGTTCTTC.

This clonotype was found a few times. V gene TRBV10-3 combines with J gene TRBJ2-4; TRBD1 matches 10 bases. After removal of 6 bases from V and 3 bases from J, the junction contained 8 bases not matched to a gene. CDR3 length equals 16 residues. Germline values: CDR1 ENHRY, CDR2 SYGVKD. The CDR3 DNA reads TGTGCCATCAGCCCGACAGGGGGCTATGACAAAAACATTCAGTACTTC. It translates to CAISPTGGYDKNIQYF.

This clonotype turned up a few times. The chain uses TRBV29-1 and TRBJ1-1; D is perhaps TRBD1 (6 bases). Germline V gene lookup returns CDR1 SQVTM and CDR2 ANQGSEA. The CDR3 length is 14 residues. Deletions cut 3 bases from V and 3 bases from J, with 14 bases between. CDR3 residues: CSVDTESGDTEAFF. DNA of the CDR3: TGCAGCGTTGACACCGAGTCAGGGGACACTGAAGCTTTCTTT.

The chain combines TRBV28 with TRBJ2-1; 9 bases are a match to TRBD2. The CDR3 runs 18 residues. Per the germline V gene, CDR1 is MDHEN and CDR2 is SYDVKM. Germline trimming cut 2 bases from V and 2 bases from J; bases unmatched to any gene: 10. This chain's CDR3 is CASSLRYSGRPPYNEQFF. The CDR3 DNA is TGTGCCAGCAGTTTACGATATAGCGGGAGACCGCCCTACAATGAGCAGTTCTTC.

This clonotype was seen a handful of times. The chain is built from TRBV20-1 and TRBJ2-7; D is undetermined. Trimming took off 6 bases at V and 0 bases at J, with 6 bases between the two ends. The germline V gene has CDR1 DFQATT and CDR2 SNEGSKA (reference sequence). The CDR3 is made up of 11 amino acids. The CDR3 nucleotides read TGCAGTGCCCAGATCTCCTACGAGCAGTACTTC. This translates into CSAQISYEQYF.

The CDR3 nucleotides are TGCGCCAGCAGCTTGGGATACGTGCGGGAGAGCAACCAAGAGACCCAGTACTTC. Protein: CASSLGYVRESNQETQYF. V gene TRBV5-1 combines with J gene TRBJ2-5, with TRBD2 matching over 7 bases. Germline assignment: CDR1 SGHRS and CDR2 YFSETQ. V lost 0 bases to trimming and J lost 0 bases; unmatched junction nucleotides: 11. The CDR3 runs 18 residues.

The chain combines TRBV7-6 with TRBJ2-1, with 8 bases fitting TRBD2. J gave up 9 bases and V 4 bases, and 14 bases lay outside the gene matches. CDR3 length: 16 amino acids. Germline CDR1 SGHVS, CDR2 FNYEAQ. CDR3 region: CASSSPGTRRVSEQFF. CDR3 DNA sequence: TGTGCCAGCAGCTCCCCCGGGACTAGAAGGGTCTCTGAGCAGTTCTTC.

V is TRBV6-2 or TRBV6-3 and J is TRBJ2-1; D gene ambiguous. CDR3 length: 12 amino acids. V lost 5 bases, J lost 4 bases, and 6 bases lay in between. From germline, CDR1 is MNHEY and CDR2 SVGEGT. The CDR3 sequence is CASSRFYNEQFF. The DNA of the CDR3 is TGTGCCAGCAGTCGATTTTACAATGAGCAGTTCTTC.

The chain is built from TRBV30 and TRBJ2-7, with D perhaps being TRBD1 or TRBD2 (5 bases each). Germline-derived CDR1 and CDR2 are GTSNPN and SVGIG (reference sequence). The CDR3 is made up of 12 amino acids. V lost 3 bases, J lost 4 bases, and 10 bases lay in between. Written as DNA, the CDR3 is TGTGCCTGGAGACGGGACGGGTACGAGCAGTACTTC. Its translation is CAWRRDGYEQYF.